This TCR beta chain derives from a study of beta chain features in type 1 diabetes. Since all of the isolated RNA was reverse transcribed, expressed TCRB transcripts were what got sequenced. Measured with immunoSEQ multiplex PCR; TCRdb has only the in-frame clones, and not every one. The sample consists of 250,000 to 400,000 clones, around 15% of them appearing once. A remark on this clone: Sequence at one end of the junction differs from germline and may be a read error.

The CDR3 length is 13 residues. CDR1 SGDLS and CDR2 YYNGEE come from the germline V gene. This receptor was identified in a man aged 25-40 years in good health. This chain links TRBV9 with TRBJ2-1; TRBD2 agrees at 8 bases. Source material: central memory CD4+ T cells from blood. The CDR3, as DNA: TGTGCCAGCAGCGTAGACCCGGCGGGGGGCTTGATCTTC. This sequence encodes CASSVDPAGGLIF.